This entry lists 32 T cell receptor beta chains sequenced from one sample in a study of T cell clonotyping in hematopoietic cell transplantation. This table comes from immunoSEQ multiplex PCR, and its TCRdb copy is limited to in-frame clones, with some not included. The table shows roughly 9,000 clones, with over 75% occurring only once. Sequenced here: PBMCs, sampled 180 days after allogeneic stem cell transplant. The receptors derive from a female patient in her 30s who had an allogeneic stem cell transplant, so the T cells may come from the graft donor. Some clones in this sample may be carry-over from other donors' samples.

The chain combines TRBV7-3 with TRBJ1-2; the match to TRBD1 covers 8 bases. Germline CDR1 is SGHTA and CDR2 is FQGTGA. After removal of 7 bases from V and 5 bases from J, the junction contained 12 bases not matched to a gene. The CDR3 has 15 residues. The CDR3 nucleotides are TGTGCCAGCAAGACAGGGGACACCTCCCGGTATGGCTACACCTTC. It yields the protein CASKTGDTSRYGYTF.

V is TRBV19 and J is TRBJ2-5; the match to TRBD1 covers 7 bases. V lost 1 base and J lost 5; bases outside the gene matches: 16. The CDR3 covers 18 residues. Per the germline V gene, CDR1 is LNHDA and CDR2 is SQIVND (reference sequence). This CDR3 is CASSIGIRTGLLGETQYF. CDR3 coding DNA: TGTGCCAGTAGTATAGGGATAAGGACAGGCCTCCTTGGGGAGACCCAGTACTTC.

This clone appeared once. The chain couples TRBV7-6 to TRBJ1-2; 8 positions match TRBD1. The germline CDR1 and CDR2 sequences are SGHVS and FNYEAQ. This CDR3 spans 14 amino acids. The V gene end was trimmed by 5 bases and the J gene end by 2 bases; junction bases not matched to a gene: 4. CDR3 nucleotides: TGTGCCAGCAGCCCCGGACAGGGCAACTATGGCTACACCTTC. Translation gives CASSPGQGNYGYTF. Together with reference TRBV7-6 and TRBJ1-2, the CDR3 gives the full variable domain: GAGVSQSPRYKVTKRGQDVALRCDPISGHVSLYWYRQALGQGPEFLTYFNYEAQQDKSGLPNDRFSAERPEGSISTLTIQRTEQRDSAMYRCASSPGQGNYGYTFGSGTRLTVV.

The chain couples TRBV11-2 to TRBJ1-5; the D gene is possibly TRBD1 (5 bases). CDR3 size: 14 residues. Germline V gives CDR1 SGHAT, CDR2 FQNNGV. The V end was cut by 6 bases, the J end by 1 base, with 10 bases between. In DNA, the CDR3 is TGTGCCAGCAGGGGGGACGGGAGCAATCAGCCCCAGCATTTT. Protein product: CASRGDGSNQPQHF.

The V and J genes are TRBV5-1 and TRBJ1-1; 9 bases fit TRBD1. V trimming: 4 bases; J trimming: 1 base; junction bases outside the gene matches: 5. Germline V gene sequence: CDR1 SGHRS, CDR2 YFSETQ. The CDR3 extends over 15 amino acids. The CDR3: CASSVQQGANTEAFF. DNA of the CDR3: TGCGCCAGCAGCGTACAACAGGGGGCGAACACTGAAGCTTTCTTT. Together with reference TRBV5-1 and TRBJ1-1, the CDR3 gives the full variable domain: KAGVTQTPRYLIKTRGQQVTLSCSPISGHRSVSWYQQTPGQGLQFLFEYFSETQRNKGNFPGRFSGRQFSNSRSEMNVSTLELGDSALYLCASSVQQGANTEAFFGQGTRLTVV.

Concerning this clone: A junction end diverges from the germline sequence, so it may reflect a read error. The chain carries TRBV15 and TRBJ2-1; D perhaps matches TRBD2 (6 bases). The germline V gene has CDR1 LNHNV and CDR2 YYDKDF (reference sequence). The length of the CDR3 is 13 residues. CDR3 sequence reads: CASSRELDNEQFF. CDR3 coding DNA: TGTGCCAGCAGCCGGGAGTTAGACAATGAGCAGTTCTTC.

The chain is built from TRBV6-1 and TRBJ1-2; 7 nucleotides match TRBD1. Germline CDR1 MNHNS, CDR2 SASEGT. The CDR3 spans 16 residues. Trimming removed 3 bases from V and 6 bases from J; junction bases left unmatched: 13. In nucleotides, the CDR3 is TGTGCCAGCAGTGATTATTCACAGAAAGGGGGCAATGGCTACACCTTC. Translation: CASSDYSQKGGNGYTF.

This chain connects TRBV7-1 to TRBJ1-2; D not resolved. TRBV7-1 is reported as an ORF; its role is uncertain. The CDR3 runs to 16 residues. Trimming took off 3 bases at V and 0 bases at J, with 14 bases between the two ends. The CDR3 sequence: CASSSRNQEANYGYTF. The CDR3 nucleotides read TGTGCCAGCAGCTCCCGAAACCAGGAGGCTAACTATGGCTACACCTTC.

This chain connects TRBV25-1 to TRBJ1-5, with 9 bases fitting TRBD1. This CDR3 region has 15 residues. Germline V gene data show CDR1 as MGHDK and CDR2 as SYGVNS. J lost 6 bases, V lost 7 bases, and 10 bases had no gene match. The CDR3 nucleotides are TGTGCCAGCAAACCGGGACAGGGTAGATGTCAGCCCCAGCATTTT. Protein sequence: CASKPGQGRCQPQHF. Full variable domain (rest looked up from reference TRBV25-1 and TRBJ1-5): EADIYQTPRYLVIGTGKKITLECSQTMGHDKMYWYQQDPGMELHLIHYSYGVNSTEKGDLSSESTVSRIRTEHFPLTLESARPSHTSQYLCASKPGQGRCQPQHFGDGTRLSIL.

The chain has TRBV2 and TRBJ1-6, with D possibly matching TRBD1 (6 bases). V was clipped by 6 bases and J by 11 bases, with 14 bases between them. Germline values: CDR1 SNHLY, CDR2 FYNNEI. There are 13 residues in the CDR3. CDR3 bases: TGTGCCAGCAGCACGGGGGGCCCGCCACCCCTCCACTTT. Protein sequence: CASSTGGPPPLHF.

This clone turned up a few times. The chain recombines TRBV5-1 with TRBJ2-5; 8 bases line up with TRBD2. The germline V gene encodes CDR1 SGHRS and CDR2 YFSETQ. The V segment lost 4 bases and the J segment 5 bases; nucleotides outside the gene matches: 10. The CDR3 covers 15 residues. The CDR3 nucleotides read TGCGCCAGCAGCACGTCGGGGGGGCAAGGGGAGACCCAGTACTTC. It is translated as CASSTSGGQGETQYF.

CDR3: CASSTWGETQYF. The CDR3 region has the DNA TGTGCCAGCAGCACTTGGGGAGAGACCCAGTACTTC. The V and J genes are TRBV11-3 and TRBJ2-5; D gene ambiguous. This CDR3 contains 12 residues. Looked up from germline, CDR1 is SGHNT and CDR2 is YENEEA. The V gene lost 5 bases and the J gene lost 4 bases, with 8 bases spanning the gap. Full variable domain (rest looked up from reference TRBV11-3 and TRBJ2-5): EAGVVQSPRYKIIEKKQPVAFWCNPISGHNTLYWYLQNLGQGPELLIRYENEEAVDDSQLPKDRFSAERLKGVDSTLKIQPAELGDSAVYLCASSTWGETQYFGPGTRLLVL.

This chain links TRBV4-1 with TRBJ2-1, with D maybe TRBD1 (8 bases). Germline CDR1 reads MGHRA; CDR2 reads YSYEKL. The CDR3 has 15 amino acids. Between the trimmed V and J ends, which lost 4 bases and 6 bases, there was a span of 16 bases. DNA of the CDR3: TGCGCCAGCAGCCCTCAACAGGGGGAGGGCAATGAGCAGTTCTTC. Its translation is CASSPQQGEGNEQFF.

In this sample, this clone turned up once. This rearrangement joins TRBV27 to TRBJ1-5; D not certain. The CDR3 has 14 amino acids. V lost 2 bases and J lost 3, with 8 bases in between. Germline V gene data show CDR1 as MNHEY and CDR2 as SMNVEV (reference sequence). The CDR3 coding sequence is TGTGCCAGCAGTTTAGGACGGATCAATCAGCCCCAGCATTTT. Translation gives CASSLGRINQPQHF.

The CDR3 DNA reads as TGTGCCAGCAGTGAAACTTACACAGATACGCAGTATTTT. It is translated as CASSETYTDTQYF. V and J are TRBV2 and TRBJ2-3; D unclear. V was cut by 2 bases and J by 2 bases, with 5 bases left in between. Germline CDR1 and CDR2: SNHLY and FYNNEI. This CDR3 spans 13 amino acids.

A remark on this clone: Its ends do not fully match the called genes, so a read error is possible. This chain joins TRBV6-1 and TRBJ1-4; D is perhaps TRBD1 (5 bases). Germline CDR1 is MNHNS and CDR2 is SASEGT. The CDR3 runs to 15 residues. Here the CDR3 reads CAISESVGVDEKLFF. CDR3 in DNA: TGTGCCATCAGTGAGTCTGTAGGGGTGGATGAAAAACTGTTTTTT.

The table lists this clone with a few counts. The rearrangement joins TRBV9 to TRBJ2-3, with a weak D call TRBD1 (6 bases). Germline CDR1 and CDR2: SGDLS and YYNGEE. The CDR3 runs to 15 residues. V was cut by 2 bases and J by 2 bases, with 12 bases left in between. CDR3 sequence reads: CASSVWTASTDTQYF. CDR3 bases: TGTGCCAGCAGCGTGTGGACAGCCTCCACAGATACGCAGTATTTT.

This chain connects TRBV30 to TRBJ1-6; no definite D call. This CDR3 has 16 amino acids. The V gene's germline CDR1 is GTSNPN and CDR2 SVGIG (reference sequence). V lost 1 base and J 7 bases, leaving 17 bases between the germline ends. DNA of the CDR3: TGTGCCTGGAGTGCGCGGAGAACAGCCCCGAATTCACCCCTCCACTTT. This codes for CAWSARRTAPNSPLHF.

As to this clone: Sequence at one end of the junction differs from germline and may be a read error. V gene TRBV11-3 combines with J gene TRBJ2-3, with D unclear. CDR3 length equals 14 residues. Germline V gives CDR1 SGHNT, CDR2 YENEEA. CDR3 residues: CASRLGVHTDTQYF. Here the CDR3 DNA reads TGTGCCAGCAGATTAGGAGTACACACAGATACGCAGTATTTT.

The DNA for the CDR3 is TGTGCCAGCAGTGCCACGGGCCTCTCCTACAATGAGCAGTTCTTC. It yields the protein CASSATGLSYNEQFF. The V call is TRBV9, the J call TRBJ2-1; no clear D gene. The germline CDR1 and CDR2 sequences are SGDLS and YYNGEE. Trimming shortened V by 5 bases and J by 0 bases, and 12 bases separated the two germline ends. The CDR3 totals 15 residues.

This clone occurred a few times. J is TRBJ1-1 and V is TRBV2; tentative D call: TRBD1 (5 bases). The CDR3 has 14 residues. Trimming took off 6 bases at V and 5 bases at J, with 16 bases between the two ends. Germline loops: CDR1 SNHLY, CDR2 FYNNEI. The CDR3 region has the DNA TGTGCCAGCAGCCTCAGGGTTGCCGGGACTGAAGCTTTCTTT. It translates to CASSLRVAGTEAFF.

This chain joins TRBV19 and TRBJ1-2, with a possible D match to TRBD1 (5 bases). The CDR3 totals 11 residues. The germline V gene encodes CDR1 LNHDA and CDR2 SQIVND (reference sequence). V lost 5 bases, J lost 5 bases, and 6 bases lay in between. CDR3 amino acids: CASSWGYGYTF. Here the CDR3 DNA reads TGTGCCAGTAGTTGGGGGTATGGCTACACCTTC.

The count of this clone is one. CDR3 amino acids: CASSPSGYEQYF. Here the CDR3 DNA reads TGCGCCAGCAGCCCTTCTGGCTACGAGCAGTACTTC. The chain couples TRBV4-1 to TRBJ2-7, with D hard to call. Between the trimmed V and J ends, which lost 4 bases and 3 bases, there was a span of 7 bases. CDR3 length equals 12 residues. CDR1 is MGHRA and CDR2 is YSYEKL in the germline V gene.

The J gene is TRBJ1-4, the V gene TRBV4-3; no definite D call. The CDR3 has 15 residues. Trimming left V 1 base short and J 5 bases short, with 11 bases between. Germline V gene data show CDR1 as LGHNA and CDR2 as YSLEER. This chain's CDR3 is CASSQGYGMNEKLFF. CDR3 coding DNA: TGCGCCAGCAGCCAAGGTTACGGAATGAATGAAAAACTGTTTTTT.

The V and J genes are TRBV5-4 and TRBJ1-2, with TRBD1 matching 7 bases. CDR1 and CDR2 from the germline V gene are SGHNT and YYREEE (reference sequence). The CDR3 extends over 14 amino acids. Trimming at V came to 0 bases and at J to 4 bases, leaving 3 bases not matched to a gene. The CDR3 DNA reads as TGTGCCAGCAGCTTGGTTCGACAGGGCTATGGCTACACCTTC. It yields the protein CASSLVRQGYGYTF.

The chain employs TRBV9 and TRBJ1-5, with 10 bases identical to TRBD1. CDR1 and CDR2 (germline): SGDLS, YYNGEE. CDR3 size: 15 residues. Germline trimming cut 1 base from V and 8 bases from J; bases unmatched to any gene: 6. In DNA, the CDR3 is TGTGCCAGCAGCGTACGGGACAGGGGAGAAGAGCCCCAGCATTTT. Encoded protein: CASSVRDRGEEPQHF.

The genes are TRBV7-7 and TRBJ1-3; D remains ambiguous. From germline, CDR1 is SSHAT and CDR2 FNYEAQ (reference sequence). CDR3 length: 14 residues. V lost 0 bases to trimming and J lost 1 base, with 4 bases between them. In DNA, the CDR3 is TGTGCCAGCAGCTTAGCGCTGTCTGGAAACACCATATATTTT. It yields the protein CASSLALSGNTIYF. Using reference TRBV7-7 and TRBJ1-3 for the parts outside the CDR3, the full variable domain is GAGVSQSPRYKVTKRGQDVTLRCDPISSHATLYWYQQALGQGPEFLTYFNYEAQPDKSGLPSDRFSAERPEGSISTLTIQRTEQRDSAMYRCASSLALSGNTIYFGEGSWLTVV.

The chain couples TRBV13 to TRBJ1-5; maybe TRBD1 (5 bases). V lost 4 bases and J 6 bases, leaving 10 bases between the germline ends. This CDR3 comprises 13 residues. Per the germline V gene, CDR1 is PRHDT and CDR2 is FYEKMQ (reference sequence). DNA of the CDR3: TGTGCCAGCAGCTGGGGGGGTTTTCAGCCCCAGCATTTT. Residues: CASSWGGFQPQHF.

The V and J genes are TRBV7-9 and TRBJ2-5; either TRBD1 or TRBD2 may fit D (5 bases each). The CDR3 has 15 residues. V was trimmed by 1 base and J by 4 bases, leaving 13 bases between them. Per the germline V gene, CDR1 is SEHNR and CDR2 is FQNEAQ (reference sequence). CDR3 in amino acids: CASSLVWVGAETQYF. The CDR3 nucleotides are TGTGCCAGCAGCTTAGTATGGGTCGGGGCAGAGACCCAGTACTTC.

V usage is TRBV9 and J usage is TRBJ1-5; 8 bases align to TRBD1. Germline V gene data show CDR1 as SGDLS and CDR2 as YYNGEE. J was trimmed by 4 bases and V by 4 bases; bases with no gene match: 7. The CDR3 length is 15 residues. The DNA of the CDR3 is TGTGCCAGCAGCCCAGGACAGGGAGGAAATCAGCCCCAGCATTTT. Encoded protein: CASSPGQGGNQPQHF.

The chain joins TRBV10-3 to TRBJ1-5; D remains ambiguous. With 0 bases removed from V and 7 bases from J, the gap between germline ends came to 13 bases. The CDR3 loop spans 15 amino acids. CDR1 and CDR2 from the germline V gene are ENHRY and SYGVKD. As DNA, the CDR3 is TGTGCCATCAGTGAGTCGTTGGGGTACAGCCAGCCCCAGCATTTT. It yields the protein CAISESLGYSQPQHF.

This clone was counted once. This chain uses TRBV7-9 with TRBJ1-2; no firm D call. This CDR3 spans 12 amino acids. Per the germline V gene, CDR1 is SEHNR and CDR2 is FQNEAQ (reference sequence). The V and J ends lost 4 bases and 2 bases respectively, with 5 bases between them. The CDR3, as DNA: TGTGCCAGCAGCTCCGGGAACTATGGCTACACCTTC. Protein: CASSSGNYGYTF.